This T cell receptor (beta chain) was identified in a study of T cells in Graves' hyperthyroidism and ophthalmopathy. Amplification of TCR beta CDR3 regions was performed using RNA transcripts as template. HTBI primers were used for first-round RT-PCR of the TCR CDR3. TCRdb itself ran the multiplex PCR reads through MiXCR, one entry per CDR3 protein. The sample holds roughly 250,000 distinct CDR3 sequences, 22% seen once. This CDR3 has 14 amino acids. Germline CDR1 SGHRS, CDR2 YFSETQ. Germline trimming cut 4 bases from V and 5 bases from J; bases unmatched to any gene: 6. The rearrangement links TRBV5-1 to TRBJ2-1; 7 bases map to TRBD2. The sequencing input was blood. The TCR was taken from a man younger than 40 with Graves' ophthalmopathy. The CDR3 bases are TGCGCCAGCAGCGGCATTGGGGGGGACAATGAGCAGTTCTTC. Translation gives CASSGIGGDNEQFF.